Listed here are 4 T cell receptor beta chains from one sample, sequenced in a study of cytotoxic CD8 clonotypes in ibrutinib-treated CLL. Profiled with immunoSEQ multiplex PCR; TCRdb holds only in-frame clones, not every one. This sample has some 140,000 clones, with roughly three quarters found just once. Sequencing used PBMCs, obtained after 12 months of ibrutinib treatment. These receptors were obtained from a human donor with chronic lymphocytic leukemia.

The chain uses TRBV27 and TRBJ2-7, with 9 bases aligning to TRBD2. Germline V gives CDR1 MNHEY, CDR2 SMNVEV (reference sequence). This CDR3 has 15 amino acids. V trimming: 1 base; J trimming: 4 bases; junction bases outside the gene matches: 5. The CDR3: CASSLYASGTYEQYF. The CDR3 region has the DNA TGTGCCAGCAGTTTATACGCTAGCGGGACTTACGAGCAGTACTTC.

The V gene is TRBV7-2, the J gene TRBJ2-7, with 13 bases identical to TRBD2. CDR1 and CDR2 from the germline V gene are SGHTA and FQGNSA. J was trimmed by 3 bases and V by 3 bases; bases with no gene match: 8. CDR3 length: 17 amino acids. For the CDR3, the DNA is TGTGCCAGCAGCTTCGGACTAGCGGGAGAGGTTATCTACGAGCAGTACTTC. Amino acids: CASSFGLAGEVIYEQYF.

The DNA for the CDR3 is TGTGCCAGCAGTGACCAACAGGGGAACTCCTACGAGCAGTACTTC. It yields the protein CASSDQQGNSYEQYF. The genes are TRBV25-1 and TRBJ2-7; 7 nucleotides line up with TRBD1. The V and J ends lost 3 bases and 0 bases, in that order; junction bases with no gene match: 5. Germline V gene sequence: CDR1 MGHDK, CDR2 SYGVNS. This CDR3 is built from 15 residues.

The chain has TRBV5-4 and TRBJ2-5; D ambiguous. V gave up 2 bases and J gave up 6 bases, with 11 bases separating them. The germline gives CDR1 SGHNT, CDR2 YYREEE (reference sequence). CDR3 size: 13 residues. CDR3 loop: CASSFLSSKTQYF. The CDR3 nucleotides are TGTGCCAGCAGCTTTTTGAGTTCAAAGACCCAGTACTTC.